This passage covers 24 T cell receptor beta chains from one sample sequenced in a study of Ad26.COV2.S vaccination and SARS-CoV-2 variants. Using immunoSEQ multiplex PCR, the repertoire was profiled, and TCRdb retains in-frame clones only, with some absent. The sample shows around 450,000 clones, roughly 88% of them seen only once. Treatment described: some 20 received Ad26.COV2.S at low or high dose, single or two shots; several received placebo; per-sample allocation not given. The investigators took samples on day 63 after the first vaccine or placebo injection. Specimen: peripheral blood, collected in a trial of Ad26.COV2.S vaccine versus placebo. The receptors shown here come from a person between 18 and 60 years old who received the Ad26.COV2.S COVID-19 vaccine or a placebo.

This sequence joins TRBV7-9 and TRBJ1-2, with 7 nucleotides matching TRBD1. Germline loops: CDR1 SEHNR, CDR2 FQNEAQ (reference sequence). The CDR3 loop spans 13 amino acids. J lost 8 bases, V lost 8 bases, and 11 bases had no gene match. As DNA, the CDR3 is TGTGCCAGCGTCGGTACCGGACAGGCCGGCTACACCTTC. Its translation is CASVGTGQAGYTF.

The chain recombines TRBV4-3 with TRBJ1-2; D not certain. CDR1 and CDR2 (germline): LGHNA, YSLEER. The CDR3 is made up of 13 amino acids. V lost 1 base to trimming and J lost 4 bases, with 7 bases between them. CDR3 amino acids: CASSQVNRYGYTF. CDR3 DNA sequence: TGCGCCAGCAGCCAAGTGAATCGCTATGGCTACACCTTC.

This sequence joins TRBV28 and TRBJ1-1, with TRBD1 matching over 9 bases. Per the germline V gene, CDR1 is MDHEN and CDR2 is SYDVKM. Trimming took 5 bases from V and 9 from J; bases not matched to a gene: 10. The CDR3 is 14 residues long. The CDR3 nucleotides read TGTGCCAGCAGTATGACAGGGGGAGGGATGAAAGCTTTCTTT. Protein sequence: CASSMTGGGMKAFF.

The chain has TRBV2 and TRBJ1-1, with D maybe TRBD1 (5 bases). This CDR3 spans 13 amino acids. V was pared by 6 bases and J by 2 bases, with 10 bases between. Germline V gene data show CDR1 as SNHLY and CDR2 as FYNNEI. The chain's CDR3 is CASSRDSNTEAFF. DNA for the CDR3: TGTGCCAGCAGCCGCGACAGCAACACTGAAGCTTTCTTT.

The chain employs TRBV19 and TRBJ2-3; no clear D. Germline V gene sequence: CDR1 LNHDA, CDR2 SQIVND (reference sequence). This CDR3 has 14 amino acids. Trimming took 3 bases from V and 1 from J, leaving 8 bases between them. CDR3 in DNA: TGTGCCAGTAGTATGGGTCCAGGCACAGATACGCAGTATTTT. It yields the protein CASSMGPGTDTQYF.

This chain links TRBV27 with TRBJ1-5, with D unclear. This CDR3 is built from 13 residues. Germline V gives CDR1 MNHEY, CDR2 SMNVEV (reference sequence). Trimming removed 5 bases from V and 3 bases from J, with 8 bases in between. CDR3 DNA: TGTGCCAGCAGTCCACACCCCAATCAGCCCCAGCATTTT. Translated: CASSPHPNQPQHF.

This sequence joins TRBV6-6 and TRBJ2-5; TRBD2 might be the D (7 bases). Trimming removed 5 bases from V and 2 bases from J, with 12 bases in between. CDR1 is MNHNY and CDR2 is SVGAGI in the germline V gene (reference sequence). The CDR3 is 14 amino acids. The CDR3 bases are TGTGCCAGCAGTGGACTAGGACAGCAAGAGACCCAGTACTTC. It translates to CASSGLGQQETQYF.

The chain links TRBV12-3 or TRBV12-4 to TRBJ2-2, with D possibly matching TRBD1 (5 bases). The CDR3 has 12 residues. The V end lost 3 bases, the J end lost 7 bases, and 6 bases lay between the germline ends. CDR3 sequence reads: CASSFRDGELFF. The DNA of the CDR3 is TGTGCCAGCAGTTTCAGGGACGGGGAGCTGTTTTTT.

The chain has TRBV6-1 and TRBJ2-3, with TRBD2 matching over 7 bases. Trimming at V came to 4 bases and at J to 3 bases, leaving 10 bases not matched to a gene. Per germline, CDR1 MNHNS and CDR2 SASEGT. The CDR3 length is 16 residues. In DNA form, the CDR3 reads TGTGCCAGCAGTGTGCGGGGGAGCGAGGAGACAGATACGCAGTATTTT. This translates into CASSVRGSEETDTQYF.

The gene calls are TRBV4-2 and TRBJ2-3, with 9 bases that match TRBD2. Looked up from germline, CDR1 is LGHNA and CDR2 is YNFKEQ. The CDR3 totals 16 residues. Trimming at V came to 0 bases and at J to 8 bases, leaving 9 bases not matched to a gene. CDR3 nucleotides: TGTGCCAGCAGCCAAGATTTCGCTAGCGGGGAGGTTACGCAGTATTTT. Its protein product is CASSQDFASGEVTQYF.

The chain has TRBV4-3 and TRBJ2-7; D remains ambiguous. Germline values: CDR1 LGHNA, CDR2 YSLEER. Between the trimmed V and J ends, which lost 0 bases and 0 bases, there was a span of 12 bases. There are 16 residues in the CDR3. CDR3 sequence reads: CASSQDLRGSSYEQYF. DNA of the CDR3: TGCGCCAGCAGCCAAGATCTCCGCGGCAGCTCCTACGAGCAGTACTTC.

This clone has only one observation. The chain employs TRBV28 and TRBJ1-1; TRBD1 matches at 7 bases. The CDR3 spans 15 residues. Germline CDR1 and CDR2: MDHEN and SYDVKM. J gave up 2 bases and V 3 bases, and 6 bases lay outside the gene matches. CDR3 nucleotide sequence: TGTGCCAGCAGTTTTTCGACAGGGATCAACACTGAAGCTTTCTTT. Translating it yields CASSFSTGINTEAFF.

The genes are TRBV27 and TRBJ1-2; a possible D gene is TRBD1 (5 bases). In germline, CDR1 is MNHEY, CDR2 SMNVEV (reference sequence). The CDR3 is made up of 16 amino acids. The V and J ends lost 3 bases and 3 bases respectively, with 17 bases between them. The CDR3 protein is CASSFLGQGNHYGYTF. The CDR3 region has the DNA TGTGCCAGCAGTTTCCTTGGTCAGGGCAATCACTATGGCTACACCTTC.

CDR3 amino acids: CSVEGAGTSDEQFF. The CDR3 DNA reads as TGCAGCGTTGAAGGTGCCGGGACTAGCGATGAGCAGTTCTTC. The chain has TRBV29-1 and TRBJ2-1, with 10 bases identical to TRBD2. CDR3 length: 14 residues. The junction had 5 bases not matched to a gene; V was cut back by 1 base and J by 8 bases. Germline CDR1 SQVTM, CDR2 ANQGSEA.

The chain has TRBV2 and TRBJ1-1; perhaps TRBD1 as D (5 bases). CDR1 is SNHLY and CDR2 is FYNNEI in the germline V gene. Trimming removed 5 bases from V and 0 bases from J, with 13 bases in between. The length of the CDR3 is 15 residues. CDR3 DNA sequence: TGTGCCAGCAGTCGGAACCGGGGCTTGAACACTGAAGCTTTCTTT. Its translation is CASSRNRGLNTEAFF.

The V gene is TRBV2, the J gene TRBJ2-7, with D perhaps matching TRBD2 (6 bases). Trimming took off 6 bases at V and 7 bases at J, with 22 bases between the two ends. Germline CDR1 and CDR2: SNHLY and FYNNEI. The length of the CDR3 is 15 residues. In DNA form, the CDR3 reads TGTGCCAGCAGCCCTTCTAGCGCATCCCTTCGGGAGCAGTACTTC. Encoded protein: CASSPSSASLREQYF.

The genes are TRBV4-1 and TRBJ1-6; 7 bases are shared with TRBD1. The CDR3 covers 14 residues. CDR1 is MGHRA, CDR2 YSYEKL, per germline. J lost 8 bases, V lost 6 bases, and 7 bases had no gene match. CDR3: CASRYTGEDSPLHF. Here the CDR3 DNA reads TGCGCCAGCAGGTACACAGGGGAGGATTCACCCCTCCACTTT.

The rearrangement joins TRBV12-3 or TRBV12-4 to TRBJ1-2; TRBD1 matches at 9 bases. The V and J ends lost 5 bases and 8 bases, in that order; junction bases with no gene match: 3. The CDR3 is 12 residues long. CDR3 sequence (DNA): TGTGCCAGCAGTCGGACAGGGGAAGGCTACACCTTC. Its translation: CASSRTGEGYTF.

This chain uses TRBV6-2 or TRBV6-3 with TRBJ2-7, with D unresolved. This CDR3 has 14 amino acids. In germline, CDR1 is MNHEY, CDR2 SVGEGT. V was trimmed by 5 bases and J by 5 bases, leaving 16 bases between them. The CDR3 loop reads CASSGWSTAHEQYF. The CDR3 nucleotides are TGTGCCAGCAGTGGGTGGTCCACTGCCCACGAGCAGTACTTC.

The chain is built from TRBV30 and TRBJ1-3; D not resolved. The V gene's germline CDR1 is GTSNPN and CDR2 SVGIG (reference sequence). The CDR3 sequence is 13 residues long. Trimming shortened V by 4 bases and J by 0 bases, and 7 bases separated the two germline ends. Here the CDR3 reads CAWMPDSGNTIYF. CDR3 coding DNA: TGTGCCTGGATGCCGGACTCTGGAAACACCATATATTTT.

The chain couples TRBV30 to TRBJ1-1; D is unresolved. CDR3 size: 12 residues. Trimming left V 1 base short and J 6 bases short, with 9 bases between. Germline V gene lookup returns CDR1 GTSNPN and CDR2 SVGIG (reference sequence). CDR3 region: CAWSETIPEAFF. The CDR3 nucleotides are TGTGCCTGGAGTGAGACAATCCCTGAAGCTTTCTTT.

This rearrangement joins TRBV30 to TRBJ1-2, with no clear D. CDR3 size: 19 residues. With 2 bases removed from V and 2 bases from J, the gap between germline ends came to 27 bases. Per the germline V gene, CDR1 is GTSNPN and CDR2 is SVGIG (reference sequence). The CDR3 is CAWSPQTSRSDNSNYGYTF. The CDR3 DNA sequence: TGTGCCTGGAGTCCCCAAACCTCTAGATCCGATAATTCAAACTATGGCTACACCTTC.

The genes are TRBV19 and TRBJ1-1, with D perhaps TRBD1 (5 bases). Between the trimmed V and J ends, which lost 3 bases and 0 bases, there was a span of 8 bases. CDR3 length equals 14 residues. Germline CDR1 LNHDA, CDR2 SQIVND (reference sequence). The CDR3 loop is CASSIGDLNTEAFF. The CDR3 coding sequence is TGTGCCAGTAGTATCGGGGACTTGAACACTGAAGCTTTCTTT.

J is TRBJ2-3 and V is TRBV28; TRBD2 matches 8 bases. V lost 6 bases and J lost 2; bases outside the gene matches: 4. From germline, CDR1 is MDHEN and CDR2 SYDVKM. CDR3 length: 14 amino acids. The CDR3 is CASRGGGPTDTQYF. DNA for the CDR3: TGTGCCAGCAGAGGCGGGGGGCCCACAGATACGCAGTATTTT.